The 19 T cell receptor beta chains presented below share a single source sample, sequenced in a study of blood T cell repertoires in COVID-19. Sequenced by immunoSEQ multiplex PCR; TCRdb stores in-frame clones only, minus some. The sample holds a few hundred thousand clones; 80% to 90% are singletons and the top ten take over 3.5%. Sequencing used peripheral blood. Receptors were obtained from a woman aged 40 to 55 with acute or convalescent COVID-19.

CDR3 protein: CASSLAISGGDETQYF. The CDR3 nucleotides read TGTGCCAGCAGCTTGGCCATTAGCGGGGGGGATGAGACCCAGTACTTC. The chain joins TRBV5-4 to TRBJ2-5, with TRBD2 matching over 11 bases. J lost 5 bases, V lost 0 bases, and 6 bases had no gene match. Per the germline V gene, CDR1 is SGHNT and CDR2 is YYREEE (reference sequence). The CDR3 contains 16 residues. The full variable domain, completed using reference TRBV5-4 and TRBJ2-5, is ETGVTQSPTHLIKTRGQQVTLRCSSQSGHNTVSWYQQALGQGPQFIFQYYREEENGRGNFPPRFSGLQFPNYSSELNVNALELDDSALYLCASSLAISGGDETQYFGPGTRLLVL.

The V and J genes are TRBV19 and TRBJ2-3, with D tentatively TRBD1 (6 bases). The germline V gene encodes CDR1 LNHDA and CDR2 SQIVND (reference sequence). With 4 bases removed from V and 3 bases from J, the gap between germline ends came to 17 bases. This CDR3 region has 16 residues. The CDR3 region is CASSTIRQGPTDTQYF. For the CDR3, the DNA is TGTGCCAGTAGTACCATAAGGCAGGGGCCTACAGATACGCAGTATTTT.

The chain uses TRBV25-1 and TRBJ2-1; TRBD2 might be the D (5 bases). The CDR3 runs to 15 residues. V was shortened by 4 bases and J by 4 bases, with 14 bases between the two germline ends. Germline loops: CDR1 MGHDK, CDR2 SYGVNS. The CDR3 coding sequence is TGTGCCAGCAGTGTCCTGGACTCAGTTTACAATGAGCAGTTCTTC. Translated, it gives CASSVLDSVYNEQFF.

This clone was detected only a few times. This chain uses TRBV25-1 with TRBJ1-2, with D possibly TRBD1 on 5 matching bases. The V end was cut by 2 bases, the J end by 2 bases, with 18 bases between. The CDR3 loop spans 17 amino acids. Germline V lookup: CDR1 MGHDK, CDR2 SYGVNS. The CDR3 nucleotides are TGTGCCAGCAGTGAAGGACCGCTCGGAGGGGTCAACTATGGCTACACCTTC. Its protein is CASSEGPLGGVNYGYTF.

This chain connects TRBV5-1 to TRBJ1-2; D not resolved. The CDR3 sequence is 14 residues long. V lost 0 bases to trimming and J lost 8 bases, with 14 bases between them. The germline V gene has CDR1 SGHRS and CDR2 YFSETQ. CDR3 sequence (DNA): TGCGCCAGCAGCTTGGATCTGGGCCTTAGAGGCTACACCTTC. This codes for CASSLDLGLRGYTF.

The DNA of the CDR3 is TGTGCCAGCTCACCGCAGGGTCGGAACACCGGGGAGCTGTTTTTT. Translating it yields CASSPQGRNTGELFF. The chain recombines TRBV18 with TRBJ2-2, with TRBD1 as a possible D gene (5 bases). The CDR3 totals 15 residues. CDR1 and CDR2 from the germline V gene are KGHSH and LQKENI. V lost 3 bases and J 1 base, leaving 9 bases between the germline ends.

This chain links TRBV6-4 with TRBJ1-6; 9 bases are a match to TRBD1. V gave up 6 bases and J gave up 6 bases; unmatched junction bases: 9. This CDR3 has 16 residues. Per germline, CDR1 MRHNA and CDR2 SNTAGT. The CDR3 DNA reads TGTGCCAGCAGAGCCGCGGACAGGGGTCGTAATTCACCCCTCCACTTT. Its translation is CASRAADRGRNSPLHF.

The V call is TRBV10-3, the J call TRBJ2-5; TRBD2 might be the D (6 bases). This CDR3 region has 15 residues. Germline V lookup: CDR1 ENHRY, CDR2 SYGVKD. Trimming took 4 bases from V and 5 from J, leaving 17 bases between them. CDR3 protein: CAISVGREVVETQYF. The CDR3 DNA reads TGTGCCATCAGTGTGGGTAGGGAGGTTGTTGAGACCCAGTACTTC.

This clone was counted a few times. The chain combines TRBV7-2 with TRBJ1-1; D is perhaps TRBD1 (6 bases). V lost 6 bases and J 4 bases, leaving 15 bases between the germline ends. From germline, CDR1 is SGHTA and CDR2 FQGNSA. This CDR3 has 14 residues. CDR3 sequence reads: CASRRQDRVTEAFF. CDR3 sequence (DNA): TGTGCCAGCAGGCGACAGGACAGAGTCACTGAAGCTTTCTTT.

The chain recombines TRBV18 with TRBJ1-4, with no clear D. Germline assignment: CDR1 KGHSH and CDR2 LQKENI. The CDR3 totals 16 residues. V dropped 0 bases and J dropped 8 bases, with 16 bases sitting between them. The CDR3 bases are TGTGCCAGCTCACCACCAGGGAGCACCTTGCGGGAAAAACTGTTTTTT. Its translation is CASSPPGSTLREKLFF.

The rearrangement uses TRBV5-6 and TRBJ2-5, with TRBD2 matching over 8 bases. Germline trimming cut 4 bases from V and 13 bases from J; bases unmatched to any gene: 12. This CDR3 is built from 13 residues. The germline CDR1 and CDR2 sequences are SGHDT and YYEEEE. The DNA of the CDR3 is TGTGCCAGCAGCCTCCCTCCGAGCGGGGGACTGTACTTC. Translated, it gives CASSLPPSGGLYF.

J is TRBJ1-1 and V is TRBV5-1, with D hard to call. Germline CDR1 and CDR2: SGHRS and YFSETQ. V lost 3 bases, J lost 7 bases, and 16 bases lay in between. CDR3 size: 14 residues. The CDR3 is CASSSGEGEIEAFF. CDR3 DNA sequence: TGCGCCAGCAGCTCCGGGGAGGGAGAGATTGAAGCTTTCTTT. The complete variable domain, with remaining parts taken from reference TRBV5-1 and TRBJ1-1, reads KAGVTQTPRYLIKTRGQQVTLSCSPISGHRSVSWYQQTPGQGLQFLFEYFSETQRNKGNFPGRFSGRQFSNSRSEMNVSTLELGDSALYLCASSSGEGEIEAFFGQGTRLTVV.

The V and J genes are TRBV5-1 and TRBJ2-1; TRBD2 agrees at 8 bases. The CDR3 has 18 amino acids. V was clipped by 4 bases and J by 1 base; unmatched bases: 13. The germline gives CDR1 SGHRS, CDR2 YFSETQ. Here the CDR3 reads CASSKTTSEIKSYNEQFF. CDR3 sequence (DNA): TGCGCCAGCAGCAAAACGACTAGCGAAATCAAGTCCTACAATGAGCAGTTCTTC.

CDR3 sequence: CASSQDDRAQPQHF. The CDR3 DNA reads TGTGCCAGCAGCCAAGATGACAGGGCCCAGCCCCAGCATTTT. The J gene is TRBJ1-5, the V gene TRBV4-2; 7 nucleotides match TRBD1. The germline V gene encodes CDR1 LGHNA and CDR2 YNFKEQ. Germline trimming cut 0 bases from V and 7 bases from J; bases unmatched to any gene: 3. This CDR3 spans 14 amino acids.

The chain joins TRBV2 to TRBJ1-1; 9 bases line up with TRBD1. CDR1 and CDR2 from the germline V gene are SNHLY and FYNNEI. J gave up 1 base and V 10 bases, and 7 bases lay outside the gene matches. The CDR3 extends over 14 amino acids. CDR3 nucleotides: TGTGCCACCCCACAGGGGGCAGGGAACACTGAAGCTTTCTTT. Its translation is CATPQGAGNTEAFF.

This clone has just one count. The V call is TRBV11-1, the J call TRBJ1-1; tentative D call: TRBD1 (5 bases). Per the germline V gene, CDR1 is SGHAT and CDR2 is FQDESV (reference sequence). The CDR3 totals 14 residues. The germline V and J ends were trimmed by 5 bases and 2 bases, with 12 bases remaining between them. The CDR3 DNA is TGTGCCAGCAGCACCCGGGACTCAAACACTGAAGCTTTCTTT. Protein: CASSTRDSNTEAFF.

V and J are TRBV10-2 and TRBJ1-5, with D possibly matching TRBD1 (6 bases). The ends were cut back, 6 bases at V and 5 bases at J, with 14 bases in the middle. The germline gives CDR1 WSHSY, CDR2 SAAADI. The CDR3 spans 14 residues. The CDR3 spells CASSGDIRDQPQHF. The CDR3 DNA reads TGCGCCAGCAGCGGGGACATTCGAGATCAGCCCCAGCATTTT.

The chain recombines TRBV24-1 with TRBJ2-7; 7 bases map to TRBD1. This CDR3 contains 15 residues. The V segment lost 0 bases and the J segment 3 bases; nucleotides outside the gene matches: 4. CDR1 and CDR2 (germline): KGHDR, SFDVKD. Here the CDR3 DNA reads TGTGCCACCAGTGATTTGATTGGACAGGACTACGAGCAGTACGTC. Translation gives CATSDLIGQDYEQYV.

The chain uses TRBV18 and TRBJ2-5, with D perhaps TRBD2 (5 bases). V lost 1 base to trimming and J lost 3 bases, with 12 bases between them. The germline V gene encodes CDR1 KGHSH and CDR2 LQKENI. This CDR3 contains 15 residues. The CDR3 spells CASSPLSGNKETQYF. CDR3 nucleotide sequence: TGTGCCAGCTCACCACTTTCGGGGAACAAAGAGACCCAGTACTTC.